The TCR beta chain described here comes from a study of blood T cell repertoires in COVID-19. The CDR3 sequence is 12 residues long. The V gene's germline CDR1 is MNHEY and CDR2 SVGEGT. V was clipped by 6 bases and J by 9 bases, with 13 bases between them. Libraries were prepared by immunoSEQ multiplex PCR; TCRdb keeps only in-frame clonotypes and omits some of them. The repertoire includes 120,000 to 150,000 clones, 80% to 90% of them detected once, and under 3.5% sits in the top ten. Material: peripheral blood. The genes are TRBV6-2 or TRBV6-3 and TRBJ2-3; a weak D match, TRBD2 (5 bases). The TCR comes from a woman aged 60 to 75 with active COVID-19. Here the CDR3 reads CASSNPRETQYF. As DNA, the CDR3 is TGTGCCAGCAGCAATCCACGGGAAACGCAGTATTTT.